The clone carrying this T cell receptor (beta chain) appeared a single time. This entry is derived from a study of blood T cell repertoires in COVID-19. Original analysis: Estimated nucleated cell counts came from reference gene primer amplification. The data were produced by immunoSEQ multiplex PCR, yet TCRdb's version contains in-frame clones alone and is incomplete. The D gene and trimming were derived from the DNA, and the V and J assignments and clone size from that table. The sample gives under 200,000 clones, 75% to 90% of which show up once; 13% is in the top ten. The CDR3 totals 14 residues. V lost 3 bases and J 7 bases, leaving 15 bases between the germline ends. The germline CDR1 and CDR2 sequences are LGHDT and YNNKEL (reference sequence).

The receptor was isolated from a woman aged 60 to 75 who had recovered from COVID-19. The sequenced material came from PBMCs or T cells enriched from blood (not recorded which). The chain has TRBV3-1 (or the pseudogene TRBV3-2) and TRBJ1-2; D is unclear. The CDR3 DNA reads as TGTGCCAGCAGCCATAGTGAGGGTTACTCTGGCTACACCTTC. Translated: CASSHSEGYSGYTF.